This T cell receptor (beta chain) was captured by sequencing in a study of PD-1 blockade in classical Hodgkin lymphoma. General study findings and limits: Newly diagnosed patients had baseline TCR diversity that was reportedly lower than that of healthy donors.

Sequencing used immunoSEQ multiplex PCR; TCRdb keeps in-frame clones, though not all of them. The table records some 93,000 clones, roughly 78% of them present only once. Remarks on this clone: Its target is unknown.

Time point noted: cycle 4 day 1 (C4D1), after less than 7 weeks of nivolumab. Each patient relapsed following autologous stem cell transplantation, and prior brentuximab vedotin exposure differed. Germline V lookup: CDR1 SEHNR, CDR2 FQNEAQ (reference sequence). The CDR3 has 16 amino acids. Between the trimmed V and J ends, which lost 5 bases and 2 bases, there was a span of 19 bases. The input for sequencing was peripheral blood mononuclear cells (PBMCs), taken before the fourth cycle of nivolumab. The chain carries TRBV7-9 and TRBJ2-7, with D possibly matching TRBD2 (7 bases). The source of this sequence is a human donor with classical Hodgkin lymphoma. CDR3 sequence (DNA): TGTGCCAGCAGCCCCTGGGGGGGGCGCAGCCCCTACGAGCAGTACTTC. Amino acid sequence: CASSPWGGRSPYEQYF.